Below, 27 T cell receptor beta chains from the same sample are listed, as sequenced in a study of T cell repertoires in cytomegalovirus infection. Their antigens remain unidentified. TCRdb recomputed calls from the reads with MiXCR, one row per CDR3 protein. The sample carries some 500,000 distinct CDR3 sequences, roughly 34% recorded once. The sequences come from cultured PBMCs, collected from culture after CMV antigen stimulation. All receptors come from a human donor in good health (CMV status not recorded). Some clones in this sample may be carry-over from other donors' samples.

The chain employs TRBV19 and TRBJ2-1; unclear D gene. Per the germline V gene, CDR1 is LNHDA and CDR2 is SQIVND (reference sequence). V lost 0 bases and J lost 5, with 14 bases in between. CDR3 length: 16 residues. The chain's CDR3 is CASSIDPRGGHNEQFF. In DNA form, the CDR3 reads TGTGCCAGTAGTATAGATCCCCGAGGCGGTCACAATGAGCAGTTCTTC.

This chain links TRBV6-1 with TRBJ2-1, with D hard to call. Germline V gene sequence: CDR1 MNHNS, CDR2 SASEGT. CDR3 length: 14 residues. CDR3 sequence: CAKHRFPSYNEQFF. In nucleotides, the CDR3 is TGTGCGAAGCACCGGTTCCCATCCTACAATGAGCAGTTCTTC.

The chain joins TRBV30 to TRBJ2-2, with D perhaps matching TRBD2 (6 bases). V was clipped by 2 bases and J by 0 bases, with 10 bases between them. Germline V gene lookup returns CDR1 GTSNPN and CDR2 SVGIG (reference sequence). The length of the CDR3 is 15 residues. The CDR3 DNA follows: TGTGCCTGGAGTAGAGGAGGGGCGAACACCGGGGAGCTGTTTTTT. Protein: CAWSRGGANTGELFF.

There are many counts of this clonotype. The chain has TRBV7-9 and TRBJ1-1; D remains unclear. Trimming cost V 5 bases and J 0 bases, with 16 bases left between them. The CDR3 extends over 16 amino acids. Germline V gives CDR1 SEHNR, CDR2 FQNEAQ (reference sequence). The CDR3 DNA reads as TGTGCCAGCAGCCCCCCTGGAACAGATATGAACACTGAAGCTTTCTTT. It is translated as CASSPPGTDMNTEAFF.

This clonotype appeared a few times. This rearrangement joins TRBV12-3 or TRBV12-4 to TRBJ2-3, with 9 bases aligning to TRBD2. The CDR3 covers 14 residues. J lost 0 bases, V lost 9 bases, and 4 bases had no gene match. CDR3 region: CASKAGGSTDTQYF. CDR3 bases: TGTGCCAGTAAAGCGGGGGGAAGCACAGATACGCAGTATTTT.

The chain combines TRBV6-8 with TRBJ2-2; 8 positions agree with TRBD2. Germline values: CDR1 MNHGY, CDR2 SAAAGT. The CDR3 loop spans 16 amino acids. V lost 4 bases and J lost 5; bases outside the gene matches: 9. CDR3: CASSSTSDEATGELFF. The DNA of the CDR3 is TGTGCCAGCAGTTCGACTAGCGACGAGGCGACCGGGGAGCTGTTTTTT.

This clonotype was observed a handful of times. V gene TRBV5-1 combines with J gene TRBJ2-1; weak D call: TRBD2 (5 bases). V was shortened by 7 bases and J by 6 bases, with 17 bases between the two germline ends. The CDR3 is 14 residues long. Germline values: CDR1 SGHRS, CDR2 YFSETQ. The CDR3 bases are TGCGCCAGCTCCCGTGGTGGCGGGCTCAATGAGCAGTTCTTC. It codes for CASSRGGGLNEQFF.

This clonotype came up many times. CDR3: CASSTVGGAGEQYF. In DNA, the CDR3 is TGTGCCAGCAGCACCGTGGGGGGGGCGGGAGAGCAGTACTTC. The chain employs TRBV7-2 and TRBJ2-7; D possibly corresponds to TRBD2 (7 bases). CDR3 length: 14 amino acids. The germline V gene has CDR1 SGHTA and CDR2 FQGNSA. Trimming stripped 5 bases from V and 7 bases from J, with 18 bases between. The complete variable domain, with remaining parts taken from reference TRBV7-2 and TRBJ2-7, reads GAGVSQSPSNKVTEKGKDVELRCDPISGHTALYWYRQSLGQGLEFLIYFQGNSAPDKSGLPSDRFSAERTGGSVSTLTIQRTQQEDSAVYLCASSTVGGAGEQYFGPGTRLTVT.

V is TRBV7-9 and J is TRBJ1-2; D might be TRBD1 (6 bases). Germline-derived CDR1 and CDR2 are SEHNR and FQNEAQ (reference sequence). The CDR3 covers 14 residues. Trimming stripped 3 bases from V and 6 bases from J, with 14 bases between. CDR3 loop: CASSFQTGSDGYTF. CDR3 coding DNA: TGTGCCAGCAGCTTCCAAACAGGGTCGGATGGCTACACCTTC.

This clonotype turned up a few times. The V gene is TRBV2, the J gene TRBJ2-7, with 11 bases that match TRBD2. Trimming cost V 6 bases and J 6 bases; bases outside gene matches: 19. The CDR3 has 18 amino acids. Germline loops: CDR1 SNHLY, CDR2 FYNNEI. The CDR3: CASRYRILAGAPRSEQYV. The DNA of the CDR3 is TGTGCCAGCAGATATCGTATACTAGCGGGAGCCCCGAGGAGCGAGCAGTACGTC.

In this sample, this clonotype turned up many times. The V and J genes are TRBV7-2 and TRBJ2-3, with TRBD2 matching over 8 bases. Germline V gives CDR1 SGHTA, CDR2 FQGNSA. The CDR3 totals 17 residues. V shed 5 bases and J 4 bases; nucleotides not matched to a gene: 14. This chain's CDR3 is CASSRLPAGAAPDTQYF. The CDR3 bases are TGTGCCAGCAGCCGTTTGCCAGCGGGAGCCGCCCCAGATACGCAGTATTTT. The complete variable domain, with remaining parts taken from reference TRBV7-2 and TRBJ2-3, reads GAGVSQSPSNKVTEKGKDVELRCDPISGHTALYWYRQSLGQGLEFLIYFQGNSAPDKSGLPSDRFSAERTGGSVSTLTIQRTQQEDSAVYLCASSRLPAGAAPDTQYFGPGTRLTVL.

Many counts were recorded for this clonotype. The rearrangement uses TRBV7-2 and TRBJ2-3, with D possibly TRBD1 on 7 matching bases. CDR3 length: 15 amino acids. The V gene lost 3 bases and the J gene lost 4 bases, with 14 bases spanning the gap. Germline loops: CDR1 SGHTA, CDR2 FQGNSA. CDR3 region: CASSFGGQRADTQYF. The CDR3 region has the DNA TGTGCCAGCAGCTTCGGGGGACAGCGGGCAGATACGCAGTATTTT.

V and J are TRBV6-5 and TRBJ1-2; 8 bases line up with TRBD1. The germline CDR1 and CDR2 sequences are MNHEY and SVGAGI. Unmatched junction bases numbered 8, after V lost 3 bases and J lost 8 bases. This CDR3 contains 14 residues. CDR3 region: CASSYSRGPSGYTF. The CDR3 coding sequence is TGTGCCAGCAGTTATAGCAGGGGGCCGAGCGGCTACACCTTC.

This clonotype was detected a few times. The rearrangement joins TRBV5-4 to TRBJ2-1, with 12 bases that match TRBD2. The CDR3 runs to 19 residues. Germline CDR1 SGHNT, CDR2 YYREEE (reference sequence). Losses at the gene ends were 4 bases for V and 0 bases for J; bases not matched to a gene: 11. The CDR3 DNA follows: TGTGCCAGCAGCCCCGGGACTAGCGGGTCCATGAGCTCCTACAATGAGCAGTTCTTC. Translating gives CASSPGTSGSMSSYNEQFF.

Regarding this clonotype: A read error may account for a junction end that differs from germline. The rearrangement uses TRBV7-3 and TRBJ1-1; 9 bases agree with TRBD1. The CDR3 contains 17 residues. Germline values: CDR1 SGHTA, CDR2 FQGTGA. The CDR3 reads CASSATGTGTYGAEASF. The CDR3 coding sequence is TGTGCCAGCAGCGCGACCGGGACAGGGACGTATGGTGCTGAAGCTTCCTTT.

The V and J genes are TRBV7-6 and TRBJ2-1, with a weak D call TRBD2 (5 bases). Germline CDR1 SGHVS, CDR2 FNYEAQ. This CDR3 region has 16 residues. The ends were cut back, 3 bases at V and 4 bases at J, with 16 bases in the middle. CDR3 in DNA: TGTGCCAGCAGCTTCGTCCTCGGCGGGTATTACAATGAGCAGTTCTTC. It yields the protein CASSFVLGGYYNEQFF.

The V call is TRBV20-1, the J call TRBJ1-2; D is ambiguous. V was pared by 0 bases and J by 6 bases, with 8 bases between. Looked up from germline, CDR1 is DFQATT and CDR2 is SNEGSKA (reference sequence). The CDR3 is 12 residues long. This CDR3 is CSARDLGDGYTF. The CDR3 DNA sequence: TGCAGTGCTAGAGATCTCGGGGATGGCTACACCTTC.

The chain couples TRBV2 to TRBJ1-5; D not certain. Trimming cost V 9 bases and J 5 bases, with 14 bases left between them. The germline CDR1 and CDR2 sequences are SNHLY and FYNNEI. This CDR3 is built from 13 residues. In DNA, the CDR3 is TGTGCCAGTCGGCGGGGATTATATCAGCCCCAGCATTTT. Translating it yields CASRRGLYQPQHF.

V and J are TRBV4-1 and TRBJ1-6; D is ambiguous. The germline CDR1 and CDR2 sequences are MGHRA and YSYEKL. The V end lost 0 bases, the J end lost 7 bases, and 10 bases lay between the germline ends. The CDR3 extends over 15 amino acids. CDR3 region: CASSQDTGRNSPLHF. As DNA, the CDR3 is TGCGCCAGCAGCCAAGATACGGGGAGGAATTCACCCCTCCACTTT.

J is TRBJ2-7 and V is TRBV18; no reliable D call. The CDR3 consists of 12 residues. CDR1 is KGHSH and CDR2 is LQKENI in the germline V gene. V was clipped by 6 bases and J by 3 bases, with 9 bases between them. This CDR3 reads CASSTGNYEQYV. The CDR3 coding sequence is TGTGCCAGCTCCACCGGCAACTACGAGCAGTACGTC.

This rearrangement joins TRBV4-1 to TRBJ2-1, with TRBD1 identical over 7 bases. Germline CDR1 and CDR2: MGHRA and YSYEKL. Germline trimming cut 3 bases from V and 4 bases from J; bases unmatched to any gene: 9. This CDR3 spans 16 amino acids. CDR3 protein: CASSQGLRGPYNEQFF. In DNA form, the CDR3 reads TGCGCCAGCAGCCAGGGCCTTAGGGGGCCATACAATGAGCAGTTCTTC.

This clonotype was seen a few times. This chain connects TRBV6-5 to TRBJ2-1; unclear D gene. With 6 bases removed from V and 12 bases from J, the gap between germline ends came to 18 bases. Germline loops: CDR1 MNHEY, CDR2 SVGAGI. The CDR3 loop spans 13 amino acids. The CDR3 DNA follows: TGTGCCAGCAGCAACCCCGTCGACTTAAGGCAGTTCTTC. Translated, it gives CASSNPVDLRQFF.

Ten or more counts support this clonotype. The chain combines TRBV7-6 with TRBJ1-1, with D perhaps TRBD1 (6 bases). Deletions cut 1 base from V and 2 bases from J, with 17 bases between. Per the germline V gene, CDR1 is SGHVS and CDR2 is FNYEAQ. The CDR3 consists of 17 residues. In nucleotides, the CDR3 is TGTGCCAGCAGCTTAGGGGATTGGGGGGCCGTAAACACTGAAGCTTTCTTT. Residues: CASSLGDWGAVNTEAFF.

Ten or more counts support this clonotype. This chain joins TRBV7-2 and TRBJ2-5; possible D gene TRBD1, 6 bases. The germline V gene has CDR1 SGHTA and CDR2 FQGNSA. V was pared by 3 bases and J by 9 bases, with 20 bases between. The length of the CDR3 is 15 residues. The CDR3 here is CASSLDSGSTRAQYF. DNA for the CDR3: TGTGCCAGCAGCTTGGACAGCGGCTCCACCCGGGCCCAGTACTTC.

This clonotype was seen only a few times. DNA for the CDR3: TGCAGTGCTAGTATTCAGGACTGGTCCTACGAGCAGTACGTC. This sequence encodes CSASIQDWSYEQYV. The chain links TRBV20-1 to TRBJ2-7, with D maybe TRBD2 (5 bases). Per germline, CDR1 DFQATT and CDR2 SNEGSKA (reference sequence). This CDR3 comprises 14 residues. Trimming removed 3 bases at V and 1 base at J, with 13 bases between.

CDR3 sequence: CASSGTLVIHEQYV. DNA for the CDR3: TGTGCCAGCAGTGGGACCTTAGTAATCCACGAGCAGTACGTC. The V gene is TRBV27, the J gene TRBJ2-7, with D possibly called TRBD1 or TRBD2 (5 bases each). Germline-derived CDR1 and CDR2 are MNHEY and SMNVEV (reference sequence). There are 14 residues in the CDR3. Trimming pared 5 bases from V and 5 bases from J, leaving 16 bases between.

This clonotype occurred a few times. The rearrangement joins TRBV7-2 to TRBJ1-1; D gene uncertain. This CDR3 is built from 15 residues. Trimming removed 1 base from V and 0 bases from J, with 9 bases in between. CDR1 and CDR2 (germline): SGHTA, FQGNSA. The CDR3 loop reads CASSLEGSMNTEAFF. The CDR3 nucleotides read TGTGCCAGCAGCTTAGAAGGGAGTATGAACACTGAAGCTTTCTTT.